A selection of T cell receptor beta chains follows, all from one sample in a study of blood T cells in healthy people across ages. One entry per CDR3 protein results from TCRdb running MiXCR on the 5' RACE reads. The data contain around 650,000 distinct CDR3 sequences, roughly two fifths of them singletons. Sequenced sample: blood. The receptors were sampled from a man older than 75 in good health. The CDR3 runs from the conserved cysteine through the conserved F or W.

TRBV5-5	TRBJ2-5	CASSLVPVIQETQYF
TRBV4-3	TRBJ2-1	CASSQEFQYNEQFF
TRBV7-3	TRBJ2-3	CASSRTRDDTQYF
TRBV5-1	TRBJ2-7	CASSTAGTDPYEQYF
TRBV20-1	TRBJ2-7	CSARGKEGRPTYEQYF
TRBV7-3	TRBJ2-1	CASKREFSYNEQFF
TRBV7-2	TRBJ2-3	CASSLAGDSTQYF
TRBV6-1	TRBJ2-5	CASRIPSVETQYF
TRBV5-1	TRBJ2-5	CASSLIAGGLNEQYF
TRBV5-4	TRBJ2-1	CASSPDAIGEQFF
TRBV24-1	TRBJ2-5	CATSAAGSETQYF
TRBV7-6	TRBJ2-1	CASSLVAFPGLAGVGQEQFF
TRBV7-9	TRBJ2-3	CASSSTRSTDTQYF
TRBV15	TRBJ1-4	CATSREQGAYEKLFF
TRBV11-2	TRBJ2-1	CASSPLRSYNEQFF
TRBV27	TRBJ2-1	CASSLLPAGERTNEQFF
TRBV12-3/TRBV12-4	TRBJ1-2	CASSLSSGYTF
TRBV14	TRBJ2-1	CASSPSRPGNEQFF
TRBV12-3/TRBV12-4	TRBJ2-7	CASNGGGLAGNEQYF
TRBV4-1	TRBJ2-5	CASSQDFGGTGGVETRYF
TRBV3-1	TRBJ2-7	CASSQARAGEQYF
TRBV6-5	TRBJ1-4	CASSYSPYAGQTGEKLFF